The next 15 T cell receptor beta chains were all read from a single sample in a study of chemoradiotherapy in HPV16-positive cancers. Generated by immunoSEQ multiplex PCR, the TCRdb table keeps only in-frame clones and is missing some. This table holds some 32,000 clones, approximately 89% found once. This specimen was blood, taken from a patient who underwent chemoradiotherapy. These receptors came from a human donor with HPV-associated anogenital cancer.

V and J are TRBV5-1 and TRBJ2-3; 10 positions agree with TRBD2. The CDR3 spans 16 residues. The J segment lost 9 bases and the V segment lost 4 bases, leaving 14 bases of the junction unmatched. The germline V gene has CDR1 SGHRS and CDR2 YFSETQ. For the CDR3, the DNA is TGCGCCAGCAGCCCCCGGACTAGCGGTGCTGCAGGGACGCAGTATTTT. This encodes CASSPRTSGAAGTQYF. Filled out from reference TRBV5-1 and TRBJ2-3, the complete variable domain reads KAGVTQTPRYLIKTRGQQVTLSCSPISGHRSVSWYQQTPGQGLQFLFEYFSETQRNKGNFPGRFSGRQFSNSRSEMNVSTLELGDSALYLCASSPRTSGAAGTQYFGPGTRLTVL.

This chain connects TRBV27 to TRBJ2-1; D is perhaps TRBD2 (5 bases). Germline V CDR1 and CDR2: MNHEY, SMNVEV (reference sequence). Deletions cut 3 bases from V and 4 bases from J, with 16 bases between. The CDR3 loop spans 16 amino acids. CDR3 DNA sequence: TGTGCCAGCAGTTTTCTCACAGAGACTAAATACAATGAGCAGTTCTTC. Its translation is CASSFLTETKYNEQFF.

This clone came up a few times. The V call is TRBV7-9, the J call TRBJ1-1, with a possible D match to TRBD1 (5 bases). Trimming removed 3 bases at V and 1 base at J, with 9 bases between. CDR1 and CDR2 (germline): SEHNR, FQNEAQ (reference sequence). The CDR3 is made up of 14 amino acids. CDR3 nucleotides: TGTGCCAGCAGCTTTGGACAAACGAACACTGAAGCTTTCTTT. Encoded protein: CASSFGQTNTEAFF.

V gene TRBV5-1 combines with J gene TRBJ2-1; D unresolved. The V gene lost 4 bases and the J gene lost 0 bases, with 14 bases spanning the gap. The length of the CDR3 is 16 residues. The germline V gene has CDR1 SGHRS and CDR2 YFSETQ. The CDR3 loop reads CASSTLSRSSYNEQFF. CDR3 bases: TGCGCCAGCAGCACTCTTAGCCGGAGCTCCTACAATGAGCAGTTCTTC.

The rearrangement joins TRBV2 to TRBJ2-2; TRBD1 matches 10 bases. This CDR3 comprises 15 residues. The trim removed 4 bases at V and 3 bases at J, leaving 2 bases unmatched. CDR1 is SNHLY, CDR2 FYNNEI, per germline. The CDR3 spells CASSGGQGYTGELFF. CDR3 nucleotides: TGTGCCAGCAGTGGGGGACAGGGGTACACCGGGGAGCTGTTTTTT. Full variable domain (rest looked up from reference TRBV2 and TRBJ2-2): EPEVTQTPSHQVTQMGQEVILRCVPISNHLYFYWYRQILGQKVEFLVSFYNNEISEKSEIFDDQFSVERPDGSNFTLKIRSTKLEDSAMYFCASSGGQGYTGELFFGEGSRLTVL.

The rearrangement uses TRBV5-1 and TRBJ2-2; 7 bases fit TRBD1. CDR3 length: 15 amino acids. The ends lost 4 bases at V and 2 bases at J; junction bases unmatched: 5. The germline gives CDR1 SGHRS, CDR2 YFSETQ. The CDR3 DNA reads as TGCGCCAGCAGCCTGGACAGGACTAACACCGGGGAGCTGTTTTTT. It encodes CASSLDRTNTGELFF.

This sequence joins TRBV10-3 and TRBJ2-3; possibly TRBD2 for D (6 bases). Germline CDR1 and CDR2: ENHRY and SYGVKD. This CDR3 has 13 amino acids. The V and J ends lost 3 bases and 4 bases respectively, with 8 bases between them. The CDR3 sequence: CAISDGGADTQYF. In DNA, the CDR3 is TGTGCCATCAGTGACGGCGGGGCAGATACGCAGTATTTT.

The chain has TRBV5-1 and TRBJ2-2; a weak D match, TRBD1 (6 bases). Trimming stripped 0 bases from V and 6 bases from J, with 12 bases between. Looked up from germline, CDR1 is SGHRS and CDR2 is YFSETQ. The CDR3 is 15 amino acids. The CDR3 nucleotides read TGCGCCAGCAGCTTGGGACCTACAGGGTCCGGGGAGCTGTTTTTT. This gives the protein CASSLGPTGSGELFF.

V gene TRBV6-6 combines with J gene TRBJ1-3; 8 nucleotides align to TRBD1. CDR3 length: 15 residues. Germline trimming cut 3 bases from V and 2 bases from J; bases unmatched to any gene: 3. The germline gives CDR1 MNHNY, CDR2 SVGAGI (reference sequence). CDR3 sequence reads: CASSYKQGAGNTIYF. The DNA of the CDR3 is TGTGCCAGCAGTTATAAACAGGGGGCTGGAAACACCATATATTTT.

The J gene is TRBJ2-7, the V gene TRBV6-6, with 9 bases lining up with TRBD2. Trimming cost V 2 bases and J 0 bases; bases outside gene matches: 2. There are 15 residues in the CDR3. Per germline, CDR1 MNHNY and CDR2 SVGAGI (reference sequence). CDR3 residues: CASSYGSGGSYEQYF. CDR3 bases: TGTGCCAGCAGTTACGGTAGCGGGGGCTCCTACGAGCAGTACTTC.

This clone occurred a few times. The chain joins TRBV15 to TRBJ2-3; unclear D gene. V lost 3 bases and J lost 2, with 6 bases in between. CDR3 size: 13 residues. Germline CDR1 and CDR2: LNHNV and YYDKDF (reference sequence). CDR3 region: CATSSFVTDTQYF. CDR3 sequence (DNA): TGTGCCACCAGCAGTTTTGTCACAGATACGCAGTATTTT.

The gene calls are TRBV15 and TRBJ1-1, with D hard to call. In germline, CDR1 is LNHNV, CDR2 YYDKDF (reference sequence). The V end was cut by 0 bases, the J end by 0 bases, with 5 bases between. The CDR3 length is 14 residues. Written as DNA, the CDR3 is TGTGCCACCAGCAGAGATACCTTGAACACTGAAGCTTTCTTT. It specifies CATSRDTLNTEAFF.

This clone has just one count. This rearrangement joins TRBV27 to TRBJ1-1, with TRBD1 as a possible D gene (6 bases). CDR1 and CDR2 (germline): MNHEY, SMNVEV (reference sequence). The ends were cut back, 3 bases at V and 9 bases at J, with 11 bases in the middle. This CDR3 contains 12 residues. The CDR3 region is CASSFRDNKAFF. CDR3 nucleotides: TGTGCCAGCAGTTTCCGGGACAATAAAGCTTTCTTT.

The chain joins TRBV7-9 to TRBJ1-2; no clear D. This CDR3 has 16 amino acids. Per germline, CDR1 SEHNR and CDR2 FQNEAQ (reference sequence). The V gene lost 1 base and the J gene lost 6 bases, with 18 bases spanning the gap. In DNA form, the CDR3 reads TGTGCCAGCAGCTTAGGTTTCGGCCAGCCCCCGCATGGCTACACCTTC. As protein: CASSLGFGQPPHGYTF.

The chain has TRBV6-5 and TRBJ1-1, with D tentatively TRBD1 (5 bases). V lost 6 bases to trimming and J lost 0 bases, with 11 bases between them. Germline loops: CDR1 MNHEY, CDR2 SVGAGI. The CDR3 runs 14 residues. The CDR3 coding sequence is TGTGCCAGCAGGTTGGACAATATGAACACTGAAGCTTTCTTT. It translates to CASRLDNMNTEAFF.